The sequence of this TCR beta chain was determined in a study of T cell repertoires in cytomegalovirus infection. Across the whole study: Based on public TCR beta signatures, there were indications of CMV infection and of a matching HLA type.

The CDR3 contains 13 residues. Germline CDR1 SGHDT, CDR2 YYEEEE. V lost 2 bases to trimming and J lost 4 bases, with 7 bases between them. In its sample, this clonotype was seen many times. TCRdb recomputed calls from the reads with MiXCR, one row per CDR3 protein. The sample includes about 210,000 distinct CDR3 sequences, under 8.5% of them seen just once. The chain carries TRBV5-6 and TRBJ2-1; maybe TRBD1 (5 bases). The source is a human donor in good health (CMV status not recorded). Some clones in this sample may be carry-over from other donors' samples. The sample consisted of PBMCs. The CDR3 region has the DNA TGTGCCAGCAGCTTCCAGGGATACAATGAGCAGTTCTTC. Amino acid sequence: CASSFQGYNEQFF.